A selection of T cell receptor beta chains follows, all from one sample in a study of blood T cell repertoires in COVID-19. Sequenced by immunoSEQ multiplex PCR; TCRdb stores in-frame clones only, minus some. Among 250,000 to 300,000 clones listed, approximately 89% were seen once. The sequenced sample consisted of peripheral blood. The receptors stem from a woman aged 30 to 39 with COVID-19, enrolled during active disease. The CDR3 runs from the conserved cysteine through the conserved F or W. D genes are given only for firm matches.

v_call,d_call,j_call,cdr3_aa,cdr3_nt
TRBV4-1,NA,TRBJ2-5,CASSQGPSGETQYF,TGCGCCAGCAGCCAAGGGCCTAGTGGGGAGACCCAGTACTTC
TRBV9,TRBD1,TRBJ2-7,CASSVGQGAYEQYF,TGTGCCAGCAGCGTAGGACAGGGGGCTTACGAGCAGTACTTC
TRBV4-1,TRBD1,TRBJ1-5,CASRVRQGAYQPQHF,TGCGCCAGCAGGGTTCGACAGGGGGCCTATCAGCCCCAGCATTTT
TRBV5-4,TRBD1,TRBJ2-5,CASSPSGQGAGETQYF,TGTGCCAGCAGCCCCTCGGGACAGGGGGCAGGGGAGACCCAGTACTTC
TRBV5-1,TRBD1,TRBJ2-7,CATSEAPTGVGNEQYF,TGCGCCACTTCCGAGGCACCGACAGGGGTGGGGAACGAGCAGTACTTC
TRBV12-3/TRBV12-4,TRBD1,TRBJ1-4,CASSHRGGLFF,TGTGCCAGCAGCCACAGGGGAGGTCTGTTTTTT
TRBV5-6,TRBD2,TRBJ2-2,CASSLGLAGYTGELFF,TGTGCCAGCAGCTTGGGACTAGCGGGGTACACCGGGGAGCTGTTTTTT
TRBV5-3,NA,TRBJ1-1,CARSLEGHGAFF,TGTGCCAGAAGCTTGGAGGGGCATGGAGCTTTCTTT
TRBV4-1,TRBD2,TRBJ2-7,CASSQVTVGGLESEQYF,TGCGCCAGCAGCCAAGTAACCGTCGGGGGACTAGAAAGCGAGCAGTACTTC
TRBV7-9,TRBD2,TRBJ2-2,CASSFKTSGAANTGELFF,TGTGCCAGCAGCTTCAAGACTAGCGGGGCGGCGAACACCGGGGAGCTGTTTTTT
TRBV6-2/TRBV6-3,NA,TRBJ2-4,CASSPPPVVGGIQYF,TGTGCCAGCAGTCCCCCCCCTGTCGTCGGCGGCATTCAGTACTTC